A single sample gave rise to the 14 T cell receptor beta chains below, sequenced in a study of blood T cell dynamics during melanoma immunotherapy. Assay used: immunoSEQ multiplex PCR; TCRdb lists only in-frame clones, some missing. Of roughly 5,900 clones in the sample, roughly 88% are singletons; the top ten hold about 5%. Specified time point: week 3, after first cycle of checkpoint inhibitor. The source material was blood, sampled from a patient treated with checkpoint blockade. These receptor sequences come from a human donor with melanoma.

This chain connects TRBV7-9 to TRBJ2-7, with 7 bases that match TRBD2. The CDR3 has 16 amino acids. Germline loops: CDR1 SEHNR, CDR2 FQNEAQ (reference sequence). The V gene end was trimmed by 5 bases and the J gene end by 2 bases; junction bases not matched to a gene: 12. CDR3 nucleotides: TGTGCCAGCAGCGTACCCGATACGGGGGGACCCTACGAGCAGTACTTC. Encoded protein: CASSVPDTGGPYEQYF.

Note on this clone: Relative to the germline gene, one junction end is altered; a read error may explain this. The V gene is TRBV19, the J gene TRBJ2-3; D may be TRBD2 (7 bases). The CDR3 has 19 residues. CDR1 is LNHDA, CDR2 SQIVND, per germline (reference sequence). CDR3: CASSMGSGGGPISTDTQYF. The CDR3 region has the DNA TGTGCCAGCAGTATGGGGTCAGGCGGGGGCCCGATTAGCACAGATACGCAGTATTTT.

This chain uses TRBV7-9 with TRBJ1-1; D unresolved. Trimming took off 3 bases at V and 4 bases at J, with 6 bases between the two ends. This CDR3 region has 12 residues. CDR1 is SEHNR and CDR2 is FQNEAQ in the germline V gene (reference sequence). The CDR3 loop is CASSFSGTEAFF. CDR3 nucleotides: TGTGCCAGCAGCTTCAGCGGCACTGAAGCTTTCTTT.

In its sample, this clone was seen once. V gene TRBV7-9 combines with J gene TRBJ2-1, with TRBD1 matching 9 bases. The V gene's germline CDR1 is SEHNR and CDR2 FQNEAQ (reference sequence). The CDR3 is made up of 17 amino acids. Losses at the gene ends were 5 bases for V and 5 bases for J; bases not matched to a gene: 13. CDR3 in DNA: TGTGCCAGCAGCCAAAAGGCCGGGACAGGGAAAAACAATGAGCAGTTCTTC. Translated, it gives CASSQKAGTGKNNEQFF.

The rearrangement links TRBV9 to TRBJ2-1; no clear D gene. Trimming cost V 0 bases and J 3 bases, with 4 bases left between them. The length of the CDR3 is 13 residues. Germline loops: CDR1 SGDLS, CDR2 YYNGEE. DNA for the CDR3: TGTGCCAGCAGCGTAGATGACTACAATGAGCAGTTCTTC. It yields the protein CASSVDDYNEQFF.

This chain uses TRBV29-1 with TRBJ2-3; tentatively, D is TRBD1 (6 bases). The germline V gene has CDR1 SQVTM and CDR2 ANQGSEA. The CDR3 consists of 13 residues. Trimming left V 5 bases short and J 2 bases short, with 11 bases between. In nucleotides, the CDR3 is TGCAGCGTTTCGCAGGGGAACACAGATACGCAGTATTTT. Residues: CSVSQGNTDTQYF.

The J gene is TRBJ2-2, the V gene TRBV7-7, with TRBD1 identical over 11 bases. The CDR3 length is 15 residues. Germline V gene lookup returns CDR1 SSHAT and CDR2 FNYEAQ (reference sequence). V shed 5 bases, J shed 7 bases, and the junction held 6 bases outside the gene matches. CDR3 region: CASSRRTGGVGELFF. CDR3 coding DNA: TGTGCCAGCAGCCGAAGGACAGGGGGCGTCGGGGAGCTGTTTTTT.

J is TRBJ1-6 and V is TRBV7-9; 7 positions match TRBD1. V trimming: 5 bases; J trimming: 9 bases; junction bases outside the gene matches: 4. In germline, CDR1 is SEHNR, CDR2 FQNEAQ (reference sequence). The CDR3 length is 13 residues. CDR3 amino acids: CASSRQGGSPLHF. The CDR3 DNA sequence: TGTGCCAGCAGCAGACAGGGAGGTTCACCCCTCCACTTT.

In this sample, this clone turned up a few times. CDR3 sequence reads: CASRDGQPAQHF. For the CDR3, the DNA is TGTGCCAGCAGGGATGGACAGCCAGCCCAGCATTTT. The rearrangement links TRBV6-6 to TRBJ1-5, with D maybe TRBD1 (6 bases). Looked up from germline, CDR1 is MNHNY and CDR2 is SVGAGI (reference sequence). This CDR3 contains 12 residues. V was shortened by 6 bases and J by 11 bases, with 14 bases between the two germline ends.

This clone was found once. This chain links TRBV5-1 with TRBJ1-6; TRBD1 is a possible D gene (5 bases). The CDR3 runs 15 residues. Germline V gene data show CDR1 as SGHRS and CDR2 as YFSETQ. V lost 1 base and J 6 bases, leaving 11 bases between the germline ends. CDR3 protein: CASSLRPGGNSPLHF. The CDR3 region has the DNA TGCGCCAGCAGCTTGAGACCCGGGGGTAATTCACCCCTCCACTTT.

V and J are TRBV30 and TRBJ1-1; no reliable D call. V was pared by 3 bases and J by 4 bases, with 12 bases between. This CDR3 is built from 13 residues. Germline CDR1 and CDR2: GTSNPN and SVGIG (reference sequence). The DNA for the CDR3 is TGTGCCTGGAGAAAGTCGGGGAGCACTGAAGCTTTCTTT. Its protein is CAWRKSGSTEAFF. The complete variable domain, with remaining parts taken from reference TRBV30 and TRBJ1-1, reads SQTIHQWPATLVQPVGSPLSLECTVEGTSNPNLYWYRQAAGRGLQLLFYSVGIGQISSEVPQNLSASRPQDRQFILSSKKLLLSDSGFYLCAWRKSGSTEAFFGQGTRLTVV.

The chain is built from TRBV28 and TRBJ2-7, with TRBD1 as a possible D gene (6 bases). Germline CDR1 reads MDHEN; CDR2 reads SYDVKM. This CDR3 has 13 residues. V lost 4 bases and J lost 1, with 8 bases in between. CDR3 region: CASSSQGSYEQYF. The CDR3 DNA is TGTGCCAGCAGTTCCCAGGGGTCCTACGAGCAGTACTTC.

The chain uses TRBV9 and TRBJ2-3; D might be TRBD1 (6 bases). V was cut by 6 bases and J by 1 base, with 12 bases left in between. Germline lookup yields CDR1 SGDLS and CDR2 YYNGEE. This CDR3 is 14 amino acids long. The CDR3 nucleotides read TGTGCCAGCAACAGGGTTAAGGGCACAGATACGCAGTATTTT. Protein sequence: CASNRVKGTDTQYF.

The CDR3 DNA reads TGTGCCAGCAGTGTCTCTAGCGGGGCGGTCGGCATTCAGTACTTC. Translation gives CASSVSSGAVGIQYF. The chain uses TRBV2 and TRBJ2-4; 9 nucleotides match TRBD2. This CDR3 contains 15 residues. Germline lookup yields CDR1 SNHLY and CDR2 FYNNEI. With V trimmed by 4 bases and J by 9 bases, 10 bases remained unmatched.